This T cell receptor beta chain was retrieved from a study of T cell repertoires in cytomegalovirus infection. Turning to the study itself: Carrying CMV and the relevant HLA type showed in public TCR beta signatures.

As regards this clonotype: Antigen specificity is unknown.

TCRdb independently ran MiXCR on the reads; one entry per CDR3 protein. The repertoire has fewer than 950,000 distinct CDR3 sequences, 32% of them found once; the top ten carry roughly an eighth. The TCR was taken from a human donor in good health (CMV status not recorded). Some clones in this sample may be carry-over from other donors' samples. This sample comprised cultured CD8+ T cells from PBMCs, obtained from culture after CMV antigen stimulation.

The CDR3 bases are TGCGCCAGCTCCTGGGTCTCTGGGGCCAACGTCCTGACTTTC. It specifies CASSWVSGANVLTF. The rearrangement links TRBV4-1 to TRBJ2-6, with D unclear. This CDR3 has 14 amino acids. Germline CDR1 reads MGHRA; CDR2 reads YSYEKL. V dropped 8 bases and J dropped 0 bases, with 8 bases sitting between them.